This TCR beta chain is drawn from a study of beta chain features in type 1 diabetes. General study points: Type 1 diabetes patients showed fewer insertions and more deletions at VDJ junctions. People with Type 1 diabetes carried modestly yet significantly shorter TCRB CDR3s in all four CD4+ subsets. Cells expressing TCR highly could be over-represented by cDNA sequencing. Any role of HLA type in TCRB rearrangement remained unresolved here.

Turning to this clone: Its antigen is undetermined.

It was via CD45RO/CCR7/CD25/CD127/CD95/CD27 that CD4+ naive, central memory, regulatory and stem cell-like memory cells were sorted. The whole isolated RNA underwent reverse transcription, so sequencing captured expressed TCRB transcripts. The table came from immunoSEQ multiplex PCR; TCRdb's copy has only in-frame clones and leaves some out. The data hold 100,000 to 150,000 clones, with roughly 10% observed a single time. The material sequenced was central memory CD4+ T cells from blood. This TCR was sampled from a man younger than 45 with type 1 diabetes.

The CDR3, as DNA: TGTGCCAGCAGCCTACTAGCGGGGAAAGAGACCCAGTACTTC. As protein: CASSLLAGKETQYF. This chain links TRBV11-1 with TRBJ2-5; 10 bases line up with TRBD2. The CDR3 consists of 14 residues. Germline V gene lookup returns CDR1 SGHAT and CDR2 FQDESV (reference sequence). With V trimmed by 5 bases and J by 3 bases, 3 bases remained unmatched.